Each of the 25 T cell receptor beta chains below was sequenced from the same sample in a study of blood T cell repertoires in COVID-19. Libraries were prepared by immunoSEQ multiplex PCR; TCRdb keeps only in-frame clonotypes and omits some of them. The repertoire includes 310,000 or so clones, around 90% of them detected once, and around 1.7% sits in the top ten. Sample: PBMCs or T cells enriched from blood (not recorded which). The receptors here all came from a young woman with acute COVID-19.

V usage is TRBV3-1 (or the pseudogene TRBV3-2) and J usage is TRBJ2-7; 12 bases map to TRBD2. The germline V gene encodes CDR1 LGHDT and CDR2 YNNKEL (reference sequence). This CDR3 region has 17 residues. J gave up 3 bases and V 4 bases, and 10 bases lay outside the gene matches. DNA of the CDR3: TGTGCCAGCAGCCCCGGGACCTTACTAGCGGGAGGCTACGAGCAGTACTTC. Its translation: CASSPGTLLAGGYEQYF.

The V and J genes are TRBV18 and TRBJ1-1; 7 nucleotides align to TRBD1. The CDR3 covers 17 residues. The V segment lost 1 base and the J segment 4 bases; nucleotides outside the gene matches: 12. CDR1 is KGHSH and CDR2 is LQKENI in the germline V gene. Here the CDR3 reads CASSPLTIRGSGTEAFF. DNA of the CDR3: TGTGCCAGCTCACCACTGACCATCAGGGGGTCGGGCACTGAAGCTTTCTTT.

The chain is built from TRBV7-8 and TRBJ1-1; D gene uncertain. V was trimmed by 2 bases and J by 1 base, leaving 8 bases between them. Looked up from germline, CDR1 is SGHVS and CDR2 is FQNEAQ. This CDR3 is built from 14 residues. CDR3 region: CASSLSPPNTEAFF. The CDR3 nucleotides are TGTGCCAGCAGCTTATCCCCTCCGAACACTGAAGCTTTCTTT.

The gene calls are TRBV6-5 and TRBJ1-6; 8 bases fit TRBD1. Per the germline V gene, CDR1 is MNHEY and CDR2 is SVGAGI. This CDR3 comprises 13 residues. After removal of 6 bases from V and 7 bases from J, the junction contained 2 bases not matched to a gene. CDR3 protein: CASRRDRNSPLHF. In nucleotides, the CDR3 is TGTGCCAGCAGGCGGGACAGGAATTCACCCCTCCACTTT.

J is TRBJ2-6 and V is TRBV28, with 10 positions matching TRBD2. The V and J ends lost 4 bases and 3 bases, in that order; junction bases with no gene match: 15. From germline, CDR1 is MDHEN and CDR2 SYDVKM. The CDR3 length is 20 residues. The CDR3 loop is CASSSPGSSGSFVGANVLTF. The CDR3 bases are TGTGCCAGCAGTTCCCCAGGGTCTAGCGGGAGTTTTGTTGGGGCCAACGTCCTGACTTTC.

The rearrangement joins TRBV5-1 to TRBJ1-4, with 10 nucleotides matching TRBD1. J was trimmed by 14 bases and V by 4 bases; bases with no gene match: 11. CDR1 is SGHRS and CDR2 is YFSETQ in the germline V gene. The CDR3 spans 14 residues. The CDR3 sequence: CASSEGQGPGRLFF. In nucleotides, the CDR3 is TGCGCCAGCAGCGAGGGACAGGGGCCCGGGCGGCTGTTTTTT.

The chain is built from TRBV5-6 and TRBJ2-7; 8 nucleotides match TRBD2. The V gene's germline CDR1 is SGHDT and CDR2 YYEEEE. J gave up 4 bases and V 4 bases, and 10 bases lay outside the gene matches. This CDR3 is built from 15 residues. CDR3 coding DNA: TGTGCCAGCAGCCGGGTTGAGCGGGAGACGTACGAGCAGTACTTC. Translated: CASSRVERETYEQYF.

The chain joins TRBV7-8 to TRBJ2-3; 9 positions match TRBD1. There are 17 residues in the CDR3. From germline, CDR1 is SGHVS and CDR2 FQNEAQ. Germline trimming cut 4 bases from V and 4 bases from J; bases unmatched to any gene: 12. CDR3 in amino acids: CASSSYDRGYDPDTQYF. Here the CDR3 DNA reads TGTGCCAGCAGCTCGTACGACAGGGGGTATGACCCAGATACGCAGTATTTT.

This rearrangement joins TRBV15 to TRBJ2-5; a weak D match, TRBD2 (6 bases). Trimming removed 5 bases at V and 7 bases at J, with 23 bases between. The length of the CDR3 is 16 residues. The V gene's germline CDR1 is LNHNV and CDR2 YYDKDF (reference sequence). Written as DNA, the CDR3 is TGTGCCACCAGCGGGGGGTCTATGGGCCCCTCGGGGACCCAGTACTTC. Translation: CATSGGSMGPSGTQYF.

The chain is built from TRBV13 and TRBJ1-4, with D unresolved. From germline, CDR1 is PRHDT and CDR2 FYEKMQ (reference sequence). This CDR3 spans 16 amino acids. V was cut by 3 bases and J by 8 bases, with 19 bases left in between. The CDR3 region has the DNA TGTGCCAGCAGCTTTGCTGGGCCCGAAGAACAAGAAAAACTGTTTTTT. Its translation is CASSFAGPEEQEKLFF.

The chain couples TRBV19 to TRBJ2-2; the D gene is possibly TRBD2 (5 bases). Trimming pared 10 bases from V and 2 bases from J, leaving 20 bases between. Per the germline V gene, CDR1 is LNHDA and CDR2 is SQIVND (reference sequence). CDR3 size: 16 residues. CDR3 sequence: CATSTGNRVNTGELFF. CDR3 in DNA: TGTGCCACCTCTACGGGGAATAGGGTAAACACCGGGGAGCTGTTTTTT.

V usage is TRBV7-3 and J usage is TRBJ2-1, with 11 bases that match TRBD2. Germline lookup yields CDR1 SGHTA and CDR2 FQGTGA. The CDR3 loop spans 16 amino acids. V gave up 2 bases and J gave up 6 bases; unmatched junction bases: 6. CDR3 residues: CASSLGTSGPRNEQFF. CDR3 bases: TGTGCCAGCAGCTTAGGGACTAGCGGACCCCGCAATGAGCAGTTCTTC. Full variable domain (rest looked up from reference TRBV7-3 and TRBJ2-1): GAGVSQTPSNKVTEKGKYVELRCDPISGHTALYWYRQSLGQGPEFLIYFQGTGAADDSGLPNDRFFAVRPEGSVSTLKIQRTERGDSAVYLCASSLGTSGPRNEQFFGPGTRLTVL.

The chain recombines TRBV4-2 with TRBJ1-4; D possibly corresponds to TRBD1 (5 bases). Germline CDR1 is LGHNA and CDR2 is YNFKEQ. V lost 0 bases to trimming and J lost 7 bases, with 12 bases between them. The CDR3 extends over 15 amino acids. This CDR3 reads CASSQDGQQAEKLFF. In DNA, the CDR3 is TGTGCCAGCAGCCAAGATGGGCAACAGGCTGAAAAACTGTTTTTT.

This chain connects TRBV18 to TRBJ2-5, with D unclear. The CDR3 runs 12 residues. Germline CDR1 is KGHSH and CDR2 is LQKENI. The germline V and J ends were trimmed by 3 bases and 5 bases, with 7 bases remaining between them. The DNA for the CDR3 is TGTGCCAGCTCACCGCGCCTGGAGACCCAGTACTTC. Protein sequence: CASSPRLETQYF.

With regard to this clone: Different DNA sequences within this sample yield the same CDR3. The chain is built from TRBV18 and TRBJ2-5; TRBD2 is a possible D gene (6 bases). The V gene lost 2 bases and the J gene lost 5 bases, with 9 bases spanning the gap. Germline loops: CDR1 KGHSH, CDR2 LQKENI. CDR3 length: 13 residues. CDR3 sequence reads: CASSPGGRETQYF. CDR3 nucleotide sequence: TGTGCCAGCTCACCAGGTGGGAGGGAGACCCAGTACTTC.

The V and J genes are TRBV27 and TRBJ2-2; maybe TRBD1 (6 bases). Germline values: CDR1 MNHEY, CDR2 SMNVEV (reference sequence). Trimming left V 5 bases short and J 2 bases short, with 15 bases between. The CDR3 length is 16 residues. The CDR3 region has the DNA TGTGCCAGCAGTACCCGACAGGAGACAAACACCGGGGAGCTGTTTTTT. Its translation: CASSTRQETNTGELFF.

V is TRBV29-1 and J is TRBJ2-1; 7 positions agree with TRBD2. The CDR3 consists of 15 residues. V gave up 6 bases and J gave up 0 bases; unmatched junction bases: 8. The V gene's germline CDR1 is SQVTM and CDR2 ANQGSEA. The CDR3 nucleotides are TGCAGCGTCACCCATGGGGGGGTCTCCTACAATGAGCAGTTCTTC. Residues: CSVTHGGVSYNEQFF.

V gene TRBV28 combines with J gene TRBJ2-7; a weak D match, TRBD2 (5 bases). Trimming removed 3 bases from V and 0 bases from J, with 15 bases in between. From germline, CDR1 is MDHEN and CDR2 SYDVKM. The CDR3 runs to 16 residues. The CDR3 reads CASSFSAAESSYEQYF. Here the CDR3 DNA reads TGTGCCAGCAGTTTTAGCGCAGCGGAGAGCTCCTACGAGCAGTACTTC.

The chain employs TRBV5-1 and TRBJ2-3, with 10 bases lining up with TRBD2. Germline assignment: CDR1 SGHRS and CDR2 YFSETQ. V lost 1 base to trimming and J lost 1 base; unmatched junction nucleotides: 3. The CDR3 is 16 amino acids. This chain's CDR3 is CASSLFLAGGTDTQYF. CDR3 DNA sequence: TGCGCCAGCAGCTTGTTTCTAGCGGGAGGCACAGATACGCAGTATTTT.

V gene TRBV18 combines with J gene TRBJ1-2, with TRBD1 as a possible D gene (5 bases). The CDR3 length is 15 residues. CDR1 and CDR2 (germline): KGHSH, LQKENI. V was trimmed by 2 bases and J by 2 bases, leaving 12 bases between them. CDR3 region: CASSPSSGKNYGYTF. The CDR3 DNA sequence: TGTGCCAGCTCACCATCCTCAGGGAAGAACTATGGCTACACCTTC.

V gene TRBV6-5 combines with J gene TRBJ2-7; D perhaps matches TRBD2 (5 bases). There are 13 residues in the CDR3. Germline loops: CDR1 MNHEY, CDR2 SVGAGI. The germline V and J ends were trimmed by 7 bases and 3 bases, with 13 bases remaining between them. CDR3 DNA: TGTGCCAGCAAATTAGGACTCAACTACGAGCAGTACTTC. It specifies CASKLGLNYEQYF.

This chain links TRBV25-1 with TRBJ2-3; 9 bases agree with TRBD2. This CDR3 contains 16 residues. The V segment lost 0 bases and the J segment 4 bases; nucleotides outside the gene matches: 5. Looked up from germline, CDR1 is MGHDK and CDR2 is SYGVNS. The CDR3 sequence: CASSEYVSGSADTQYF. In nucleotides, the CDR3 is TGTGCCAGCAGTGAATATGTTAGCGGGAGTGCAGATACGCAGTATTTT.

This clone was observed once. In DNA form, the CDR3 reads TGTGCCAGCAGCCACGACTTCTATGGCTACACCTTC. It specifies CASSHDFYGYTF. The V gene is TRBV7-2, the J gene TRBJ1-2, with D unresolved. The CDR3 is made up of 12 amino acids. Germline V lookup: CDR1 SGHTA, CDR2 FQGNSA. Deletions cut 5 bases from V and 4 bases from J, with 8 bases between.

The chain couples TRBV19 to TRBJ1-5, with 7 bases fitting TRBD1. The V and J ends lost 5 bases and 2 bases, in that order; junction bases with no gene match: 9. CDR1 and CDR2 from the germline V gene are LNHDA and SQIVND (reference sequence). CDR3 length: 16 amino acids. The CDR3 coding sequence is TGTGCCAGTAGTTTGGAGGGGGCCGGTCGCAATCAGCCCCAGCATTTT. This encodes CASSLEGAGRNQPQHF.

V gene TRBV4-2 combines with J gene TRBJ2-1; TRBD2 might be the D (6 bases). V lost 0 bases to trimming and J lost 6 bases, with 15 bases between them. Germline CDR1 and CDR2: LGHNA and YNFKEQ. This CDR3 comprises 16 residues. CDR3 region: CASSQDFSGLINEQFF. DNA of the CDR3: TGTGCCAGCAGCCAAGATTTTAGCGGATTGATCAATGAGCAGTTCTTC.